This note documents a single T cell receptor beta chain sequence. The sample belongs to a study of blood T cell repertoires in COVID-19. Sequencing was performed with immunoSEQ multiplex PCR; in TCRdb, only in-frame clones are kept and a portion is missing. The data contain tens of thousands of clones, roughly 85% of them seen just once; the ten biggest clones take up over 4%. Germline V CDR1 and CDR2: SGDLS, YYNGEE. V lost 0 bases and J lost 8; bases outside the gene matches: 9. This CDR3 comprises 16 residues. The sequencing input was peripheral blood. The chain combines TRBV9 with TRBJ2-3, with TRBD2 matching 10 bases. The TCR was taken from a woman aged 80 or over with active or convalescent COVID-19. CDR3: CASSVGSSGSFGTQYF. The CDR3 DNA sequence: TGTGCCAGCAGCGTAGGGTCTAGCGGGAGTTTCGGTACGCAGTATTTT.